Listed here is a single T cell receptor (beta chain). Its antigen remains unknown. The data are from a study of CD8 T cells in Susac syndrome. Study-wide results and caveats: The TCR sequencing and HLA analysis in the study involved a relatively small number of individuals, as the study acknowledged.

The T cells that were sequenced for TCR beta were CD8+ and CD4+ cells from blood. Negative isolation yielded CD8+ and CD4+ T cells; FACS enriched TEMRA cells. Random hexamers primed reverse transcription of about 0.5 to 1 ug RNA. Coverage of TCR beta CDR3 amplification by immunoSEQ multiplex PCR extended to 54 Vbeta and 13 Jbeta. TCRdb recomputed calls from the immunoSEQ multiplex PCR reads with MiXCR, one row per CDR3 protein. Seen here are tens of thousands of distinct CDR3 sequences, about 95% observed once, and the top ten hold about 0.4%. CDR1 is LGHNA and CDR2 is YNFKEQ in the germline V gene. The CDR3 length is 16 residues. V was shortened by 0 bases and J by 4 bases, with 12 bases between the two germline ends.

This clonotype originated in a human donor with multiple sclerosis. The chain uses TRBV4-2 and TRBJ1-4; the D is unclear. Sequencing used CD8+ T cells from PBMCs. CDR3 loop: CASSQEMEGGNEKLFF. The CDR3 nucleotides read TGTGCCAGCAGCCAAGAAATGGAGGGCGGTAATGAAAAACTGTTTTTT.